This TCR beta chain originates from a study of control samples from healthy donors and cancer patients. Sequencing used immunoSEQ multiplex PCR; TCRdb keeps in-frame clones, though not all of them. The sample shows 80,000 to 100,000 clones, just over 85% of them seen only once. The CDR3 has 15 amino acids. CDR1 and CDR2 from the germline V gene are MGHRA and YSYEKL. Trimming stripped 5 bases from V and 7 bases from J, with 18 bases between. Sequencing was performed on blood. This TCR was sampled from a man younger than 45 in good health. This chain uses TRBV4-1 with TRBJ1-3; D possibly corresponds to TRBD1 (6 bases). The CDR3 sequence: CASSIRPGARNTIYF. In DNA, the CDR3 is TGCGCCAGCAGCATCCGACCAGGGGCTCGGAACACCATATATTTT.